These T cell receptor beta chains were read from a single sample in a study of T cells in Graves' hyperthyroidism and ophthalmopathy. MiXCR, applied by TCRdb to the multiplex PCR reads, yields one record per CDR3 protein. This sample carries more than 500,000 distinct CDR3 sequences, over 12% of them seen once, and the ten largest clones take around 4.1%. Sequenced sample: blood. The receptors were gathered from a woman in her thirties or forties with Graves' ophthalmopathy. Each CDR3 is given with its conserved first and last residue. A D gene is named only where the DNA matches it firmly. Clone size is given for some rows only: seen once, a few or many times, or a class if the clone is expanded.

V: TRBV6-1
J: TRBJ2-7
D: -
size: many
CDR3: CASSSGFMYEQYF
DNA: TGTGCCAGCAGTAGCGGCTTTATGTACGAGCAGTACTTC

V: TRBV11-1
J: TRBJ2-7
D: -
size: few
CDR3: CASSLGTFREQYF
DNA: TGTGCCAGCAGCCTCGGGACCTTCCGCGAGCAGTACTTC

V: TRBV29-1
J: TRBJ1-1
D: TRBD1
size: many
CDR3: CSVQDRGDAFF
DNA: TGCAGCGTACAGGACAGGGGCGACGCTTTCTTT

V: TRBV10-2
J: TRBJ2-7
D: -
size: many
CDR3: CASSEPGSSYEQYF
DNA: TGCGCCAGCAGTGAGCCGGGATCGTCCTACGAGCAGTACTTC

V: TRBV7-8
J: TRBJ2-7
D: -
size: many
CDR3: CASSSRGRLSSYEQYF
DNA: TGTGCCAGCAGCTCCCGGGGAAGACTGAGCTCCTACGAGCAGTACTTC

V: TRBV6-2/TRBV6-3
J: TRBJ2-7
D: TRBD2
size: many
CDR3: CASSGLAGGPYEQYF
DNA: TGTGCCAGCAGTGGACTAGCGGGAGGGCCTTACGAGCAGTACTTC

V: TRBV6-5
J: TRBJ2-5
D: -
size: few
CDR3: CASSSAPTGYQETQYF
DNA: TGTGCCAGCAGTTCCGCTCCGACAGGTTACCAAGAGACCCAGTACTTC

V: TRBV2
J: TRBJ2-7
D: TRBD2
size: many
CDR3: CASRVETSGEQYF
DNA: TGTGCCAGCAGGGTCGAGACTAGCGGCGAGCAGTACTTC

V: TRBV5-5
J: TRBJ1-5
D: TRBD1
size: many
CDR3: CASSFRPGGFYSNQPQHF
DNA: TGTGCCAGCAGCTTTAGGCCAGGGGGCTTTTATAGCAATCAGCCCCAGCATTTT

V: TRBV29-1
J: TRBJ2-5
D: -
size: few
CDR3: CSAGIETQYF
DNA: TGCAGCGCTGGTATAGAGACCCAGTACTTC

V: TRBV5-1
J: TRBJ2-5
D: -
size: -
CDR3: CASSLGQLGTQETQYF
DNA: TGCGCCAGCAGCCTAGGACAGTTGGGGACCCAAGAGACCCAGTACTTC

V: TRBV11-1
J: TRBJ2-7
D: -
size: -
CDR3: CASSSTRGAQTYEQYF
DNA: TGTGCCAGCAGCTCAACAAGGGGAGCCCAAACCTACGAGCAGTACTTC

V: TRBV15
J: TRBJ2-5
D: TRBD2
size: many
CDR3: CATSRSLAAGAETQYF
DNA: TGTGCCACCAGCAGATCCCTGGCAGCGGGAGCAGAGACCCAGTACTTC

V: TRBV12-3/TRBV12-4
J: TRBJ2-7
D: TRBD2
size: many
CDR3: CASSWGLGAGYEQYF
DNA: TGTGCCAGCAGTTGGGGATTGGGAGCGGGATACGAGCAGTACTTC

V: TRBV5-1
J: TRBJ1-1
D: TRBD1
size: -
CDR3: CASSPRDRDSLRDTEAFF
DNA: TGCGCCAGCAGCCCCCGGGACAGGGATAGTTTGAGGGACACTGAAGCTTTCTTT

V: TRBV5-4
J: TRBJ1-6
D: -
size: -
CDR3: CASSLKSSYNSPLHF
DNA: TGTGCCAGCAGCTTGAAAAGCTCCTATAATTCACCCCTCCACTTT

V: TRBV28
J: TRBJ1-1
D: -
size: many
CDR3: CASSKLSPLTEAFF
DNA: TGTGCCAGCAGCAAATTATCGCCCTTGACTGAAGCTTTCTTT

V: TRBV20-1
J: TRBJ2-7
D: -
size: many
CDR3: CSAAHPVRDEQYF
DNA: TGCAGTGCTGCCCACCCGGTCAGGGACGAGCAGTACTTC

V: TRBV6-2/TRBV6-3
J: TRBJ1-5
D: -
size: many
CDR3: CASSYLRGDSGQPQHF
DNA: TGTGCCAGCAGTTACTTGAGGGGGGATTCGGGACAGCCCCAGCATTTT

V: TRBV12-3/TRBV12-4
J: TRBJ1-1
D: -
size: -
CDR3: CASSSGSLLDGEAFF
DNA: TGTGCCAGCAGTTCAGGGAGTTTACTCGACGGCGAAGCTTTCTTT

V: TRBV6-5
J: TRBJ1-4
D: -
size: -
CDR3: CASSYSGYSNEKLFF
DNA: TGTGCCAGCAGTTACTCGGGTTATTCTAATGAAAAACTGTTTTTT

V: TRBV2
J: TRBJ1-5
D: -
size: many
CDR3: CASATANQPQHF
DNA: TGTGCCAGTGCGACAGCGAATCAGCCCCAGCATTTT

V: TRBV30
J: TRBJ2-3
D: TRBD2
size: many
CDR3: CASPGGGGSDDTDTQYF
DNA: TGTGCCTCCCCGGGTGGTGGCGGGAGCGACGACACAGATACGCAGTATTTT

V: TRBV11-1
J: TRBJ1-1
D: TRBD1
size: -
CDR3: CASSFYRDSEAFF
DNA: TGTGCCAGCAGCTTTTACCGGGACAGTGAAGCTTTCTTT

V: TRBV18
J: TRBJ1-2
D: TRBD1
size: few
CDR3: CASSPSRWDRGYGYTF
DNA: TGTGCCAGCTCACCGTCTCGATGGGACAGGGGCTATGGCTACACCTTC

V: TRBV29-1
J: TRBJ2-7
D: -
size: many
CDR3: CSVEEEAANSYEQYF
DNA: TGCAGCGTTGAAGAGGAGGCAGCCAACTCCTACGAGCAGTACTTC

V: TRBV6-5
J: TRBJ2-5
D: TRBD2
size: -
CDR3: CASSYSGSGRAGVETQYF
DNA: TGTGCCAGCAGTTACTCAGGCAGCGGGAGGGCCGGGGTGGAGACCCAGTACTTC

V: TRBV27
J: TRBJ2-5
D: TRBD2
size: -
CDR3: CASRGGIGGGVRRGETQYF
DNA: TGTGCCAGCAGGGGAGGTATTGGGGGAGGGGTCCGTCGAGGAGAGACCCAGTACTTC

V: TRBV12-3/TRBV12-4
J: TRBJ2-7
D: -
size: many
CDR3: CASRARGETYEQYF
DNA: TGTGCCAGCAGAGCCCGAGGGGAAACCTACGAGCAGTACTTC

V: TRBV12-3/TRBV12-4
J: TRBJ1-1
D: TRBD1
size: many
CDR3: CASSLHQGGTWGTEAFF
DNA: TGTGCCAGCAGTTTACACCAGGGGGGGACCTGGGGCACTGAAGCTTTCTTT

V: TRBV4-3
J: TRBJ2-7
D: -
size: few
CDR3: CASSQDLGGTYEQYF
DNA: TGCGCCAGCAGCCAAGATCTAGGGGGGACCTACGAGCAGTACTTC

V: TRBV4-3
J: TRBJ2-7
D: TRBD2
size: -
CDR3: CASSQNGLAGDEQYF
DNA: TGCGCCAGCAGCCAAAATGGACTAGCGGGAGACGAGCAGTACTTC

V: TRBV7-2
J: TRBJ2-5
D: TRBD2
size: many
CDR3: CATSGRAWETQYF
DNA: TGTGCCACTAGCGGGAGGGCCTGGGAGACCCAGTACTTC

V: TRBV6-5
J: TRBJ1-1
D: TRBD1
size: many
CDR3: CASSRDRGRVGTEAFF
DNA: TGTGCCAGCAGTCGTGACAGGGGCAGGGTAGGCACTGAAGCTTTCTTT

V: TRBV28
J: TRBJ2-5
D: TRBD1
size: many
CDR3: CASTPDRLKETQYF
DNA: TGTGCCAGCACCCCGGACAGGTTGAAGGAGACCCAGTACTTC

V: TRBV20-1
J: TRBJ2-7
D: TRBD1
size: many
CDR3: CSARQGDYEQYF
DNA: TGCAGTGCTCGCCAGGGGGACTACGAGCAGTACTTC

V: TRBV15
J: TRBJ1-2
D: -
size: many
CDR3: CATSRAPGASYGYTF
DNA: TGTGCCACCAGCAGAGCCCCGGGAGCGTCCTATGGCTACACCTTC

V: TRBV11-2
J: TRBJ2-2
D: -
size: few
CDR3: CASSLDRTSGELFF
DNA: TGTGCCAGCAGCTTAGATCGGACCTCCGGGGAGCTGTTTTTT